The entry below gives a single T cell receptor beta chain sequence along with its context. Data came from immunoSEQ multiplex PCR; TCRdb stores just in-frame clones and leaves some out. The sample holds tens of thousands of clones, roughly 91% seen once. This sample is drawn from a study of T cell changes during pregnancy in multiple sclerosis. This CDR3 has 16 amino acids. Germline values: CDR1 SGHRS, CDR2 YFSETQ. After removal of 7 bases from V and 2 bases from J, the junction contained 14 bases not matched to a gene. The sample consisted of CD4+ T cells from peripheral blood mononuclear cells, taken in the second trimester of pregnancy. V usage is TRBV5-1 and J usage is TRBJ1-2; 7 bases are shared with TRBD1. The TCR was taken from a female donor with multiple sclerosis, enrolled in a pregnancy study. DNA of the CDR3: TGCGCCAGCGGAACACCTCCCAAACAGGGGAACTATGGCTACACCTTC. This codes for CASGTPPKQGNYGYTF. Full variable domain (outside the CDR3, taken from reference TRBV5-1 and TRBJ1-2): KAGVTQTPRYLIKTRGQQVTLSCSPISGHRSVSWYQQTPGQGLQFLFEYFSETQRNKGNFPGRFSGRQFSNSRSEMNVSTLELGDSALYLCASGTPPKQGNYGYTFGSGTRLTVV.